This T cell receptor beta chain was captured in a study of monozygotic twins with inflammatory bowel disease. Germline CDR1 SGHDN, CDR2 FVKESK. The CDR3 has 15 amino acids. TCRdb re-analyzed the 5' RACE reads; it lists each CDR3 protein once, without DNA. The sample data list about 210,000 distinct CDR3 sequences. Donors gave 2.5 ml of blood apiece. Comments on this clonotype: Its antigen is unidentified.

Study results and limitations: Findings did not support one strong IBD-associated signal or clonotype. The inverse Simpson measure of TCRbeta diversity was lower in IBD patients than in healthy co-twins.

This sequence originates from a human donor with ulcerative colitis or Crohn's disease, or a healthy co-twin of an affected twin (not recorded which). Sequencing was carried out using blood. The chain couples TRBV14 to TRBJ2-1; the TCRdb call, TRBD1, lacks DNA for checking. CDR3 residues: CASSPVPGGPNEQFF.